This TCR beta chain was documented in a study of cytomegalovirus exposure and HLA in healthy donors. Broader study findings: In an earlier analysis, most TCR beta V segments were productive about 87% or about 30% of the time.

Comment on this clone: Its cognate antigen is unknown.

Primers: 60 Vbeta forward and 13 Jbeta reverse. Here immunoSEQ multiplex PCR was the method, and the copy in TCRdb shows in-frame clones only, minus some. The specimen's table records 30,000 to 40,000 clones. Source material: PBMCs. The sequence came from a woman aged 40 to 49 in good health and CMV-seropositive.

The CDR3 region is CASRTYGTGRAGELFF. CDR3 coding DNA: TGTGCCAGCAGGACCTACGGGACAGGCCGCGCCGGGGAGCTGTTTTTT. V gene TRBV2 combines with J gene TRBJ2-2; 8 bases agree with TRBD1. The CDR3 totals 16 residues. The J segment lost 6 bases and the V segment lost 6 bases, leaving 12 bases of the junction unmatched. CDR1 is SNHLY, CDR2 FYNNEI, per germline.